These 13 T cell receptor beta chains came from one sample sequenced in a study of regulatory T cells in long-lasting Graves disease. Sequencing libraries for TCR beta were prepared with iRepertoire HTBI primers and Arm-PCR of CDR3 regions. Using its own MiXCR run on the multiplex PCR reads, TCRdb lists one record per CDR3 protein. The sample lists some 320,000 distinct CDR3 sequences, about 20% occurring once. The time point here: newly diagnosed GD, antithyroid drugs for less than 3 months. From PBMCs, RNA was extracted and then used to make the TCR library. The sequences come from peripheral blood mononuclear cells (PBMCs), collected at new diagnosis, from a patient treated with antithyroid drugs. These TCRs come from a female donor with Graves disease.

This clonotype was seen ten or more times. The chain carries TRBV11-2 and TRBJ2-5; TRBD1 is a possible D gene (7 bases). The CDR3 covers 17 residues. CDR1 SGHAT and CDR2 FQNNGV come from the germline V gene. The V and J ends lost 4 bases and 3 bases respectively, with 21 bases between them. The CDR3 region has the DNA TGTGCCAGCAGCTCCAGGGCGGGACAGATTGATGAAGAGACCCAGTACTTC. This translates into CASSSRAGQIDEETQYF.

The rearrangement uses TRBV11-2 and TRBJ2-7; D unresolved. The V gene's germline CDR1 is SGHAT and CDR2 FQNNGV. The CDR3 loop spans 12 amino acids. V was trimmed by 9 bases and J by 7 bases, leaving 16 bases between them. CDR3 protein: CASGVPLSEQYF. CDR3 DNA: TGTGCCAGTGGGGTCCCTTTGAGTGAGCAGTACTTC.

J is TRBJ2-3 and V is TRBV6-1; 10 bases line up with TRBD1. The CDR3 totals 14 residues. Per the germline V gene, CDR1 is MNHNS and CDR2 is SASEGT. J was trimmed by 5 bases and V by 11 bases; bases with no gene match: 10. The CDR3 sequence: CAGDRGLWGDTQYF. CDR3 nucleotides: TGTGCCGGTGACAGGGGGCTTTGGGGAGATACGCAGTATTTT.

The gene calls are TRBV28 and TRBJ1-3; D remains ambiguous. The CDR3 spans 14 residues. V was cut by 3 bases and J by 2 bases, with 8 bases left in between. CDR1 is MDHEN, CDR2 SYDVKM, per germline. In DNA form, the CDR3 reads TGTGCCAGCAGTTTGGAGGGCCCTGGAAACACCATATATTTT. It specifies CASSLEGPGNTIYF.

In its sample, this clonotype was seen many times. The junction differs from germline at one of its ends, possibly a read error. The chain links TRBV6-2 or TRBV6-3 to TRBJ1-1, with TRBD1 identical over 8 bases. The CDR3 sequence is 13 residues long. Germline V gene sequence: CDR1 MNHEY, CDR2 SVGEGT. The CDR3, as DNA: TGTGCCAGCAGTTACCCCGGACAGGGTGAACCTTTCTTT. Protein sequence: CASSYPGQGEPFF.

Ten or more counts support this clonotype. The chain uses TRBV10-3 and TRBJ2-3, with 11 bases lining up with TRBD2. V shed 10 bases and J 2 bases; nucleotides not matched to a gene: 11. There are 16 residues in the CDR3. Germline-derived CDR1 and CDR2 are ENHRY and SYGVKD. CDR3 DNA: TGTGCCACCCGGGGGGGACTAGCGGAATCCACAGATACGCAGTATTTT. Encoded protein: CATRGGLAESTDTQYF.

This clonotype was picked up many times. This rearrangement joins TRBV9 to TRBJ2-2, with D unresolved. Looked up from germline, CDR1 is SGDLS and CDR2 is YYNGEE. The CDR3 runs to 14 residues. With 0 bases removed from V and 1 base from J, the gap between germline ends came to 4 bases. The CDR3 here is CASSVARNTGELFF. As DNA, the CDR3 is TGTGCCAGCAGCGTAGCTAGGAACACCGGGGAGCTGTTTTTT.

The V call is TRBV2, the J call TRBJ2-1, with TRBD2 matching over 10 bases. The V gene's germline CDR1 is SNHLY and CDR2 FYNNEI. The V gene end was trimmed by 9 bases and the J gene end by 3 bases; junction bases not matched to a gene: 8. The CDR3 is 15 residues long. CDR3 DNA sequence: TGTGCCAGTTTATCCGGGACTAGCGACTACAATGAGCAGTTCTTC. Protein sequence: CASLSGTSDYNEQFF.

This clonotype turned up a few times. It is likely a read error, because the conserved phenylalanine at the end of the CDR3 is missing. V is TRBV4-1 and J is TRBJ2-3; maybe TRBD1 (6 bases). V lost 5 bases and J lost 0, with 12 bases in between. The CDR3 runs 15 residues. Germline V gives CDR1 MGHRA, CDR2 YSYEKL. The CDR3: CASSATGSSTDTQYL. CDR3 nucleotide sequence: TGCGCCAGCAGCGCGACAGGTTCTAGCACAGATACGCAGTATCTT.

This clonotype was observed once. A far larger clone differs by one base, so this is likely a read error. J is TRBJ1-1 and V is TRBV6-5; D is ambiguous. Trimming took 4 bases from V and 4 from J, leaving 7 bases between them. CDR3 length: 12 residues. Germline CDR1 reads MNHEY; CDR2 reads SVGAGI. The CDR3 region is CASSSSCTEAFF. The CDR3 DNA follows: TGTGCCAGCAGTTCGAGCTGCACTGAAGCTTTCTTT.

This clonotype was seen at least ten times. The J gene is TRBJ2-3, the V gene TRBV11-2; D uncertain. The V end was cut by 5 bases, the J end by 7 bases, with 16 bases between. CDR1 SGHAT and CDR2 FQNNGV come from the germline V gene. The CDR3 loop spans 14 amino acids. The CDR3 spells CASSPGQFRYTQYF. The CDR3 bases are TGTGCCAGCAGCCCCGGGCAGTTTAGGTATACGCAGTATTTT.

In its sample, this clonotype was seen a few times. The J gene is TRBJ2-3, the V gene TRBV20-1; 9 bases are shared with TRBD2. CDR1 and CDR2 (germline): DFQATT, SNEGSKA (reference sequence). V lost 6 bases, J lost 2 bases, and 6 bases stayed unmatched. The CDR3 is 14 amino acids. The CDR3 sequence: CSAYLAGLTDTQYF. The CDR3 DNA reads as TGCAGTGCGTACCTAGCGGGGCTCACAGATACGCAGTATTTT.

The rearrangement uses TRBV5-1 and TRBJ1-2; D is unresolved. The CDR3 has 14 residues. Trimming cost V 5 bases and J 6 bases, with 17 bases left between them. Germline CDR1 reads SGHRS; CDR2 reads YFSETQ. The CDR3 nucleotides read TGCGCCAGCAGTGAAGGCCCTGTTGGTAATGGCTACACCTTC. It yields the protein CASSEGPVGNGYTF.